Shown below are 14 T cell receptor beta chains from a single sample sequenced in a study of blood T cell repertoires in COVID-19. Here immunoSEQ multiplex PCR was the method, and the copy in TCRdb shows in-frame clones only, minus some. In the table there are a few hundred thousand clones, about 89% of which are singletons. Input material: peripheral blood. Source of these receptors: a man aged 35 to 55 who had recovered from COVID-19.

This clone has more than one count but fewer than ten. V is TRBV6-5 and J is TRBJ1-4; 8 nucleotides line up with TRBD1. The CDR3 is 13 amino acids. The V gene's germline CDR1 is MNHEY and CDR2 SVGAGI. With V trimmed by 9 bases and J by 7 bases, 7 bases remained unmatched. CDR3 amino acids: CAREGQEGEKLFF. The CDR3 bases are TGTGCCAGAGAGGGACAGGAGGGTGAAAAACTGTTTTTT.

This rearrangement joins TRBV7-6 to TRBJ1-2, with 8 nucleotides matching TRBD1. CDR1 is SGHVS, CDR2 FNYEAQ, per germline. The CDR3 length is 15 residues. The V segment lost 2 bases and the J segment 8 bases; nucleotides outside the gene matches: 10. Written as DNA, the CDR3 is TGTGCCAGCAGCTTACTCCCAGGGGGCGCGAGGGGCTACACCTTC. This encodes CASSLLPGGARGYTF.

The chain links TRBV4-2 to TRBJ1-3; 8 bases match TRBD1. V dropped 4 bases and J dropped 8; count of bases not matched to a gene: 13. Germline assignment: CDR1 LGHNA and CDR2 YNFKEQ. This CDR3 spans 16 amino acids. The CDR3: CASSLAPDRGFDTIYF. CDR3 coding DNA: TGTGCCAGCAGCCTTGCACCCGACAGGGGATTTGACACCATATATTTT.

The gene calls are TRBV2 and TRBJ2-3, with D perhaps TRBD2 (6 bases). Germline lookup yields CDR1 SNHLY and CDR2 FYNNEI. The CDR3 has 16 residues. Trimming took off 2 bases at V and 5 bases at J, with 17 bases between the two ends. CDR3 DNA: TGTGCCAGCAGTGAACCCGCGGGGTGGTGGGGAGATACGCAGTATTTT. It translates to CASSEPAGWWGDTQYF.

The chain is built from TRBV6-5 and TRBJ2-1, with 7 bases matching TRBD2. CDR3 length equals 13 residues. Germline CDR1 reads MNHEY; CDR2 reads SVGAGI. Germline trimming cut 7 bases from V and 10 bases from J; bases unmatched to any gene: 10. CDR3 coding DNA: TGTGCCAGCATCGCGAGGGAGGGCCGGGAGCAGTTCTTC. Translated, it gives CASIAREGREQFF.

The rearrangement links TRBV13 to TRBJ1-2, with D maybe TRBD1 (5 bases). In germline, CDR1 is PRHDT, CDR2 FYEKMQ (reference sequence). CDR3 length: 17 amino acids. The V gene lost 1 base and the J gene lost 7 bases, with 22 bases spanning the gap. CDR3 region: CASSLEGRDRTKGGYTF. CDR3 nucleotide sequence: TGTGCCAGCAGCTTAGAAGGGCGGGACCGCACAAAAGGTGGCTACACCTTC.

The chain recombines TRBV9 with TRBJ1-2; tentatively, D is TRBD1 (6 bases). Trimming stripped 3 bases from V and 8 bases from J, with 17 bases between. CDR1 and CDR2 from the germline V gene are SGDLS and YYNGEE. The length of the CDR3 is 14 residues. The CDR3 bases are TGTGCCAGCAGCGCCCGACTACAGGGAGGGGGCTACACCTTC. It yields the protein CASSARLQGGGYTF. The whole variable domain, filled in from reference TRBV9 and TRBJ1-2, reads DSGVTQTPKHLITATGQRVTLRCSPRSGDLSVYWYQQSLDQGLQFLIQYYNGEERAKGNILERFSAQQFPDLHSELNLSSLELGDSALYFCASSARLQGGGYTFGSGTRLTVV.

V and J are TRBV12-3 or TRBV12-4 and TRBJ1-5; D is unresolved. Trimming pared 4 bases from V and 5 bases from J, leaving 6 bases between. This CDR3 is built from 12 residues. In nucleotides, the CDR3 is TGTGCCAGCAGTTCAACAGATCAGCCCCAGCATTTT. This sequence encodes CASSSTDQPQHF.

The chain links TRBV7-2 to TRBJ1-5; 11 nucleotides match TRBD1. The V segment lost 0 bases and the J segment 6 bases; nucleotides outside the gene matches: 7. This CDR3 is built from 17 residues. Germline V CDR1 and CDR2: SGHTA, FQGNSA. The CDR3 bases are TGTGCCAGCAGCTTAGCGCTTTCCGGGACAGGGGGTCAGCCCCAGCATTTT. This encodes CASSLALSGTGGQPQHF.

The genes are TRBV2 and TRBJ2-3, with TRBD2 matching 10 bases. V shed 6 bases and J 4 bases; nucleotides not matched to a gene: 7. The CDR3 runs to 15 residues. Germline assignment: CDR1 SNHLY and CDR2 FYNNEI. CDR3 sequence (DNA): TGTGCCAGCAGCAAAAGCGGGAGGGGAGCAGATACGCAGTATTTT. It encodes CASSKSGRGADTQYF. The whole variable domain, filled in from reference TRBV2 and TRBJ2-3, reads EPEVTQTPSHQVTQMGQEVILRCVPISNHLYFYWYRQILGQKVEFLVSFYNNEISEKSEIFDDQFSVERPDGSNFTLKIRSTKLEDSAMYFCASSKSGRGADTQYFGPGTRLTVL.

The chain carries TRBV19 and TRBJ2-6, with 8 nucleotides matching TRBD1. In germline, CDR1 is LNHDA, CDR2 SQIVND (reference sequence). V shed 4 bases, J shed 0 bases, and the junction held 8 bases outside the gene matches. The CDR3 sequence is 18 residues long. The CDR3 region has the DNA TGTGCCAGTAGTACCCGGACAGGGATCGGCTCTGGGGCCAACGTCCTGACTTTC. Residues: CASSTRTGIGSGANVLTF. The full variable domain, in which reference TRBV19 and TRBJ2-6 provide the parts outside the CDR3, is DGGITQSPKYLFRKEGQNVTLSCEQNLNHDAMYWYRQDPGQGLRLIYYSQIVNDFQKGDIAEGYSVSREKKESFPLTVTSAQKNPTAFYLCASSTRTGIGSGANVLTFGAGSRLTVL.

The V and J genes are TRBV6-5 and TRBJ2-2; TRBD2 aligns across 9 bases. J gave up 7 bases and V 7 bases, and 10 bases lay outside the gene matches. The CDR3 has 15 amino acids. Germline CDR1 reads MNHEY; CDR2 reads SVGAGI. CDR3 in DNA: TGTGCCAGCAACCTAGCGGGGACGGTCGGCGGGGAGCTGTTTTTT. Encoded protein: CASNLAGTVGGELFF.

The gene calls are TRBV7-9 and TRBJ2-2; D perhaps matches TRBD1 (5 bases). The CDR3 covers 14 residues. Germline V gene sequence: CDR1 SEHNR, CDR2 FQNEAQ (reference sequence). Trimming left V 5 bases short and J 9 bases short, with 16 bases between. Written as DNA, the CDR3 is TGTGCCAGCAGCCCCCCTATCCAGGGATGGGAGCTGTTTTTT. Translation: CASSPPIQGWELFF.

The chain couples TRBV12-3 or TRBV12-4 to TRBJ1-2, with 7 bases lining up with TRBD1. The CDR3 is 13 amino acids. V trimming: 5 bases; J trimming: 8 bases; junction bases outside the gene matches: 8. CDR3 sequence (DNA): TGTGCCAGCAGTACCAACAGGGGTTGGGGCTACACCTTC. It yields the protein CASSTNRGWGYTF.